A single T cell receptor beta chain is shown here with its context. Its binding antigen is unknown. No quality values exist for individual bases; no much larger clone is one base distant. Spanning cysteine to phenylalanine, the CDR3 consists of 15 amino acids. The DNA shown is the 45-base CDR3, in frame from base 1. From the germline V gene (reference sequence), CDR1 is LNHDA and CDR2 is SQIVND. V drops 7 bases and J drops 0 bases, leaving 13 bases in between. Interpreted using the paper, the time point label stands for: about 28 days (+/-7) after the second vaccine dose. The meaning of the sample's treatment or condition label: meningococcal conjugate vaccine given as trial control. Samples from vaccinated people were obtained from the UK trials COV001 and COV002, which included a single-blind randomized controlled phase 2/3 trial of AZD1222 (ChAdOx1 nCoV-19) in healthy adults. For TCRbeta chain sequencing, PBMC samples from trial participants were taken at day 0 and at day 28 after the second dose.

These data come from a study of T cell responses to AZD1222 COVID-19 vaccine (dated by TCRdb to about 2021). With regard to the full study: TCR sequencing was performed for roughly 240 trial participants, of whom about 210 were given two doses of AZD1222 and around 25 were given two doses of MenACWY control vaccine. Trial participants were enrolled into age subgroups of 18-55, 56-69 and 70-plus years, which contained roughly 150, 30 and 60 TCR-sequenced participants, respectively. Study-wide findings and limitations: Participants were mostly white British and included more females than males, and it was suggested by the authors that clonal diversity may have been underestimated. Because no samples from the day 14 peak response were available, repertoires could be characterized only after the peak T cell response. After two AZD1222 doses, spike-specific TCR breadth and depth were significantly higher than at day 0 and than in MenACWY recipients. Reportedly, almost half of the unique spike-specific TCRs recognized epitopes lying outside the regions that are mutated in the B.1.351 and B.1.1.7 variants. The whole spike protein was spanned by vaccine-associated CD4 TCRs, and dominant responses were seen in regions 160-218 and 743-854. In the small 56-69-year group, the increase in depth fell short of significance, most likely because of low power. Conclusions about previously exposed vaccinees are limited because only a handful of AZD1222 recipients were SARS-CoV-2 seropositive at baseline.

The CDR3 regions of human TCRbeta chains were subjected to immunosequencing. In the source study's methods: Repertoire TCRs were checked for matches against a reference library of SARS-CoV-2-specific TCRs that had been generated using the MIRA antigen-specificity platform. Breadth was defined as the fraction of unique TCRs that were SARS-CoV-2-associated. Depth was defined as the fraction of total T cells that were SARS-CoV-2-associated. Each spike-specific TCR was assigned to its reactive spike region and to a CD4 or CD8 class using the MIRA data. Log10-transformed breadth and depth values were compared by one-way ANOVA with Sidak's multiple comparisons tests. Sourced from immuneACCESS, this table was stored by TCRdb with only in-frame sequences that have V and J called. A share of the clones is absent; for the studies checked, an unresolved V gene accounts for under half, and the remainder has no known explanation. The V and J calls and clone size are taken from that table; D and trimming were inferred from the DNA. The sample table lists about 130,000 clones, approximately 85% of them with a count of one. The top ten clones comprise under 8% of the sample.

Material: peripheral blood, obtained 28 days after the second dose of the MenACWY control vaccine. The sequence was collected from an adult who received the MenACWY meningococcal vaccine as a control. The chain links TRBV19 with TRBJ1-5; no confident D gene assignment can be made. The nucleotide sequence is TGTGCCAGTACCCCGAGTATGTATAGCAATCAGCCCCAGCATTTT. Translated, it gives CASTPSMYSNQPQHF.